This TCR beta chain was profiled in a study of T cell changes during pregnancy in multiple sclerosis. CDR3 length equals 14 residues. Germline CDR1 SGHNT, CDR2 YYREEE (reference sequence). The ends were cut back, 1 base at V and 5 bases at J, with 12 bases in the middle. Libraries were prepared by immunoSEQ multiplex PCR; TCRdb keeps only in-frame clonotypes and omits some of them. Among about 64,000 clones listed, roughly 92% were seen once. This rearrangement joins TRBV5-4 to TRBJ2-5; D might be TRBD1 (6 bases). This sequence originates from a female donor with multiple sclerosis, enrolled in a pregnancy study. The material sequenced was peripheral blood, taken in the second trimester of pregnancy. CDR3 protein: CASSLQGRWETQYF. The CDR3 DNA reads as TGTGCCAGCAGCTTGCAGGGGCGATGGGAGACCCAGTACTTC.